What follows are 24 T cell receptor beta chains derived from one specimen sequenced in a study of early T cells in non-severe SARS-CoV-2 infection. MiXCR, run by TCRdb on the 5' RACE reads, gives a single entry per CDR3 protein. The table includes over 80,000 distinct CDR3 sequences, around 15% detected once. The sample was whole blood. These TCRs come from an adult who was a healthcare worker with PCR-confirmed SARS-CoV-2 infection or an uninfected control (not recorded which).

V and J are TRBV11-2 and TRBJ2-1; D uncertain. This CDR3 comprises 16 residues. V was cut by 1 base and J by 3 bases, with 13 bases left in between. Germline lookup yields CDR1 SGHAT and CDR2 FQNNGV. The CDR3 region is CASSLGMTLSYNEQFF. Here the CDR3 DNA reads TGTGCCAGCAGCTTAGGTATGACGTTAAGCTACAATGAGCAGTTCTTC.

This clonotype was detected a few times. This chain connects TRBV11-1 to TRBJ2-3; D uncertain. Per germline, CDR1 SGHAT and CDR2 FQDESV (reference sequence). The CDR3 is made up of 12 amino acids. Trimming took off 3 bases at V and 10 bases at J, with 11 bases between the two ends. CDR3 DNA sequence: TGTGCCAGCAGCTTTAGTTCCTGGGCGCAGTATTTT. The encoded protein is CASSFSSWAQYF.

A single count supports this clonotype. A much larger clone differs from this one at a single base, so this may be a read error. The V gene is TRBV20-1, the J gene TRBJ2-2; D possibly corresponds to TRBD1 (6 bases). The V end was cut by 0 bases, the J end by 2 bases, with 10 bases between. The germline V gene encodes CDR1 DFQATT and CDR2 SNEGSKA (reference sequence). The CDR3 totals 15 residues. CDR3 DNA: TGCAGTGCTAGAGACGACAGGAGAAACACCGGGGAGCTGTTTTTT. This translates into CSARDDRRNTGELFF.

With regard to this clonotype: A read error is possible here, since a much larger clone lies one base away. The J gene is TRBJ2-7, the V gene TRBV6-2 or TRBV6-3, with TRBD1 as a possible D gene (6 bases). V was pared by 6 bases and J by 2 bases, with 14 bases between. The CDR3 spans 14 residues. Germline CDR1 MNHEY, CDR2 SVGEGT. The CDR3 protein is CASRPGQYPYEQYF. DNA for the CDR3: TGTGCCAGCAGACCCGGACAGTACCCCTACGAGCAGTACTTC.

The rearrangement uses TRBV29-1 and TRBJ1-2, with no clear D. The CDR3 is 15 amino acids. The V gene's germline CDR1 is SQVTM and CDR2 ANQGSEA. With 6 bases removed from V and 7 bases from J, the gap between germline ends came to 24 bases. The CDR3 sequence: CSVDADGKGIGGYTF. As DNA, the CDR3 is TGCAGCGTCGATGCGGATGGGAAAGGGATAGGTGGCTACACCTTC.

The chain couples TRBV4-3 to TRBJ2-4; 7 nucleotides match TRBD2. CDR1 is LGHNA and CDR2 is YSLEER in the germline V gene. This CDR3 is 17 amino acids long. V trimming: 0 bases; J trimming: 6 bases; junction bases outside the gene matches: 11. The CDR3 DNA reads TGCGCCAGCAGCCAAGAGACTAGCTCGGGGTGGGGAAACATTCAGTACTTC. Protein product: CASSQETSSGWGNIQYF.

The chain combines TRBV5-1 with TRBJ2-7, with a tentative D call TRBD1 (6 bases). The CDR3 contains 16 residues. V dropped 4 bases and J dropped 1 base, with 18 bases sitting between them. Looked up from germline, CDR1 is SGHRS and CDR2 is YFSETQ. This CDR3 is CASSEVGGHRSYEQYF. The CDR3, as DNA: TGCGCCAGCAGCGAGGTAGGGGGACACCGTTCCTACGAGCAGTACTTC.

The genes are TRBV25-1 and TRBJ1-6; the match to TRBD1 covers 9 bases. The CDR3 has 15 residues. The V gene's germline CDR1 is MGHDK and CDR2 SYGVNS. Trimming cost V 5 bases and J 4 bases; bases outside gene matches: 3. The CDR3 is CASSPQGAYNSPLHF. The CDR3 nucleotides read TGTGCCAGCAGTCCACAGGGGGCGTATAATTCACCCCTCCACTTT.

This clonotype was detected only a few times. J is TRBJ2-2 and V is TRBV12-3 or TRBV12-4; D remains unclear. There are 13 residues in the CDR3. The V end lost 6 bases, the J end lost 9 bases, and 14 bases lay between the germline ends. CDR3 amino acids: CASSRWLIRELFF. The CDR3 DNA reads as TGTGCCAGCAGCCGATGGCTAATCCGGGAGCTGTTTTTT.

This chain connects TRBV11-2 to TRBJ2-3; 7 positions agree with TRBD2. The germline gives CDR1 SGHAT, CDR2 FQNNGV. The CDR3 runs to 15 residues. The J segment lost 5 bases and the V segment lost 5 bases, leaving 10 bases of the junction unmatched. The CDR3 reads CASSLMAGEGDTQYF. The CDR3 DNA follows: TGTGCCAGCAGCCTCATGGCGGGGGAAGGAGATACGCAGTATTTT.

V gene TRBV7-9 combines with J gene TRBJ2-2, with a tentative D call TRBD1 (6 bases). Deletions cut 0 bases from V and 3 bases from J, with 17 bases between. Germline CDR1 and CDR2: SEHNR and FQNEAQ (reference sequence). The CDR3 is 18 amino acids. CDR3 nucleotide sequence: TGTGCCAGCAGCTTAGCCAGGATGGACAGCACCTACACCGGGGAGCTGTTTTTT. This codes for CASSLARMDSTYTGELFF.

This clonotype was seen a handful of times. The chain joins TRBV6-2 or TRBV6-3 to TRBJ2-3; TRBD2 agrees at 11 bases. The CDR3 contains 14 residues. After removal of 10 bases from V and 6 bases from J, the junction contained 9 bases not matched to a gene. Germline V gene data show CDR1 as MNHEY and CDR2 as SVGEGT. The CDR3 nucleotides are TGTGCCACAAGACTAGCGGGGATGTTGGATACGCAGTATTTT. Encoded protein: CATRLAGMLDTQYF.

The J gene is TRBJ2-5, the V gene TRBV11-3, with 7 positions matching TRBD2. This CDR3 region has 15 residues. Per the germline V gene, CDR1 is SGHNT and CDR2 is YENEEA. V gave up 5 bases and J gave up 0 bases; unmatched junction bases: 6. DNA of the CDR3: TGTGCCAGCAGCCTCCATGGGGGGGACCAAGAGACCCAGTACTTC. Translating it yields CASSLHGGDQETQYF.

This clonotype was recorded only once. The chain carries TRBV7-9 and TRBJ1-1, with D perhaps matching TRBD1 (5 bases). The length of the CDR3 is 14 residues. V lost 2 bases and J 4 bases, leaving 11 bases between the germline ends. Germline V CDR1 and CDR2: SEHNR, FQNEAQ (reference sequence). The DNA of the CDR3 is TGTGCCAGCAGCTTAAGGGGCAGCGGCACTGAAGCTTTCTTT. It is translated as CASSLRGSGTEAFF.

The V call is TRBV30, the J call TRBJ1-2; D is ambiguous. The CDR3 runs 11 residues. Germline-derived CDR1 and CDR2 are GTSNPN and SVGIG (reference sequence). The V and J ends lost 5 bases and 6 bases respectively, with 10 bases between them. This CDR3 reads CAWGNVNGYTF. Here the CDR3 DNA reads TGTGCCTGGGGGAATGTGAATGGCTACACCTTC.

This sequence joins TRBV28 and TRBJ1-1; perhaps TRBD1 as D (5 bases). The CDR3 runs 13 residues. Between the trimmed V and J ends, which lost 2 bases and 6 bases, there was a span of 10 bases. Germline V gives CDR1 MDHEN, CDR2 SYDVKM. CDR3 sequence: CASSLIRDSEAFF. The CDR3, as DNA: TGTGCCAGCAGTTTAATCAGGGATTCTGAAGCTTTCTTT.

The chain joins TRBV20-1 to TRBJ2-7; D not certain. Looked up from germline, CDR1 is DFQATT and CDR2 is SNEGSKA (reference sequence). Trimming removed 8 bases from V and 0 bases from J, with 20 bases in between. The CDR3 loop spans 15 amino acids. CDR3 in DNA: TGCAGTACGACCGGTGTGGAAGGAAGCTCCTACGAGCAGTACTTC. This codes for CSTTGVEGSSYEQYF.

V gene TRBV11-3 combines with J gene TRBJ2-1; 14 bases match TRBD2. Germline-derived CDR1 and CDR2 are SGHNT and YENEEA. This CDR3 contains 16 residues. The junction had 4 bases not matched to a gene; V was cut back by 5 bases and J by 4 bases. The chain's CDR3 is CASSPRTSGGYNEQFF. The CDR3 DNA follows: TGTGCCAGCAGCCCCCGGACTAGCGGGGGGTACAATGAGCAGTTCTTC.

The genes are TRBV7-3 and TRBJ2-3, with 8 nucleotides matching TRBD2. CDR1 and CDR2 (germline): SGHTA, FQGTGA. This CDR3 spans 15 amino acids. Unmatched junction bases numbered 10, after V lost 5 bases and J lost 6 bases. Here the CDR3 DNA reads TGTGCCAGCAGCATAGAAGGGACTAGAGGGGATACGCAGTATTTT. It encodes CASSIEGTRGDTQYF.

This clonotype was seen a handful of times. The rearrangement joins TRBV11-2 to TRBJ2-1, with a weak D call TRBD2 (5 bases). Germline CDR1 reads SGHAT; CDR2 reads FQNNGV. This CDR3 has 13 residues. V was pared by 3 bases and J by 5 bases, with 8 bases between. CDR3 protein: CASSLGANNEQFF. The CDR3 coding sequence is TGTGCCAGCAGCTTGGGAGCCAACAATGAGCAGTTCTTC.

The chain is built from TRBV5-1 and TRBJ1-1, with a possible D match to TRBD1 (6 bases). The CDR3 spans 17 residues. V dropped 3 bases and J dropped 3 bases, with 21 bases sitting between them. Germline V lookup: CDR1 SGHRS, CDR2 YFSETQ. CDR3 amino acids: CASSYRQTGRGYTEAFF. The CDR3 bases are TGCGCCAGCAGCTACCGTCAGACAGGAAGGGGGTACACTGAAGCTTTCTTT. The full variable domain, with the rest looked up from reference TRBV5-1 and TRBJ1-1, is KAGVTQTPRYLIKTRGQQVTLSCSPISGHRSVSWYQQTPGQGLQFLFEYFSETQRNKGNFPGRFSGRQFSNSRSEMNVSTLELGDSALYLCASSYRQTGRGYTEAFFGQGTRLTVV.

The chain employs TRBV28 and TRBJ2-5; tentative D call: TRBD1 (5 bases). Germline values: CDR1 MDHEN, CDR2 SYDVKM. This CDR3 has 13 amino acids. Trimming left V 5 bases short and J 4 bases short, with 11 bases between. CDR3 nucleotides: TGTGCCAGCAGTCATCAGGGTACAGAGACCCAGTACTTC. It yields the protein CASSHQGTETQYF.

This clonotype was found a few times. J is TRBJ2-7 and V is TRBV3-1, with 7 nucleotides matching TRBD1. Germline loops: CDR1 LGHDT, CDR2 YNNKEL (reference sequence). Losses at the gene ends were 5 bases for V and 4 bases for J; bases not matched to a gene: 8. The CDR3 length is 14 residues. The CDR3 coding sequence is TGTGCCAGCAGCTCCGGGACAGCCCTATACGAGCAGTACTTC. It specifies CASSSGTALYEQYF.

This clonotype has only a few counts. The chain couples TRBV11-1 to TRBJ2-7; D not certain. The CDR3 consists of 14 residues. Germline loops: CDR1 SGHAT, CDR2 FQDESV (reference sequence). The germline V and J ends were trimmed by 10 bases and 1 base, with 17 bases remaining between them. The CDR3 loop is CATMYRTDSYEQYF. CDR3 sequence (DNA): TGTGCCACCATGTATCGGACGGATTCCTACGAGCAGTACTTC.